This entry lists 10 T cell receptor beta chains sequenced from one sample in a study of blood T cell repertoires in COVID-19 (dated by TCRdb to the early 2020s). Library generation was performed with the immunoSEQ multiplex PCR assay. TCRdb carries this immuneACCESS record with in-frame sequences only. Its versions omit some clonotypes, under half of them owing to an unresolved V gene in the studies checked, with the rest unexplained. In this sample the table shows about 210,000 clones, 75% to 90% of which occur a single time. The leading ten clones occupy around 9.2% of the sample. The sequenced sample consisted of PBMCs or T cells enriched from blood (not recorded which). These receptors originate from a middle-aged man who had recovered from COVID-19.

This clone has a handful of counts. In DNA, the CDR3 is TGTGCCAGCAGCTTTCCTCCTAGCGGGGGACCCACAGATACGCAGTATTTT. Its protein is CASSFPPSGGPTDTQYF. The V call is TRBV11-2, the J call TRBJ2-3, with 10 bases identical to TRBD2. Germline lookup yields CDR1 SGHAT and CDR2 FQNNGV. The J segment lost 2 bases and the V segment lost 3 bases, leaving 8 bases of the junction unmatched. The CDR3 covers 17 residues.

This clone appeared once. The chain recombines TRBV20-1 with TRBJ1-1; D might be TRBD1 (6 bases). Germline V CDR1 and CDR2: DFQATT, SNEGSKA (reference sequence). The CDR3 is 12 residues long. V was trimmed by 3 bases and J by 6 bases, leaving 11 bases between them. For the CDR3, the DNA is TGCAGTGCTAGTAGGGGGTTGGCTGAAGCTTTCTTT. It translates to CSASRGLAEAFF.

The chain uses TRBV15 and TRBJ2-7, with a tentative D call TRBD2 (6 bases). V gave up 0 bases and J gave up 4 bases, with 13 bases separating them. This CDR3 spans 15 amino acids. The V gene's germline CDR1 is LNHNV and CDR2 YYDKDF (reference sequence). The CDR3, as DNA: TGTGCCACCAGCAGAGACTTAACCGGAGGGTACGAGCAGTACTTC. Residues: CATSRDLTGGYEQYF.

The CDR3 spells CASSLRGTEAFF. The DNA for the CDR3 is TGTGCCAGCAGCTTGCGAGGGACTGAAGCTTTCTTT. V usage is TRBV5-8 and J usage is TRBJ1-1, with D unresolved. Germline CDR1 and CDR2: SGHTS and YDEGEE. Trimming left V 1 base short and J 5 bases short, with 6 bases between. The CDR3 runs to 12 residues.

The J gene is TRBJ1-2, the V gene TRBV7-9; maybe TRBD1 (5 bases). CDR3 length: 15 amino acids. V was pared by 2 bases and J by 6 bases, with 16 bases between. Per germline, CDR1 SEHNR and CDR2 FQNEAQ (reference sequence). Here the CDR3 reads CASSLNGAGVNGYTF. As DNA, the CDR3 is TGTGCCAGCAGCTTAAATGGGGCAGGCGTCAATGGCTACACCTTC.

The chain couples TRBV5-5 to TRBJ1-2, with D tentatively TRBD1 (6 bases). The V gene lost 4 bases and the J gene lost 4 bases, with 20 bases spanning the gap. The CDR3 length is 16 residues. Germline V gene sequence: CDR1 SGHKS, CDR2 YYEKEE (reference sequence). CDR3 protein: CASSPSWTQGFYGYTF. CDR3 DNA: TGTGCCAGCAGCCCATCTTGGACCCAGGGGTTCTATGGCTACACCTTC.

The rearrangement uses TRBV15 and TRBJ1-5, with 7 bases aligning to TRBD1. Germline trimming cut 7 bases from V and 2 bases from J; bases unmatched to any gene: 5. This CDR3 spans 14 amino acids. The germline CDR1 and CDR2 sequences are LNHNV and YYDKDF (reference sequence). CDR3 sequence (DNA): TGTGCCACCACCGACAGGGCCGGCAATCAGCCCCAGCATTTT. Translation gives CATTDRAGNQPQHF.

The rearrangement joins TRBV14 to TRBJ2-7; 8 bases are a match to TRBD1. CDR1 and CDR2 (germline): SGHDN, FVKESK. V gave up 2 bases and J gave up 4 bases; unmatched junction bases: 4. The CDR3 covers 14 residues. As DNA, the CDR3 is TGTGCCAGCAGCCAATACGGACAGGGTTACGAGCAGTACTTC. Protein sequence: CASSQYGQGYEQYF.

The rearrangement joins TRBV7-6 to TRBJ1-6; 8 positions match TRBD1. Germline V gives CDR1 SGHVS, CDR2 FNYEAQ. The CDR3 has 15 amino acids. With 5 bases clipped from V and 4 bases from J, the junction kept 4 bases outside the gene matches. CDR3 nucleotides: TGTGCCAGCAGCAACCGGGACAGGTATAATTCACCCCTCCACTTT. As protein: CASSNRDRYNSPLHF.

The genes are TRBV5-1 and TRBJ2-1; 8 bases map to TRBD2. Germline V gene data show CDR1 as SGHRS and CDR2 as YFSETQ. The CDR3 is 14 residues long. V lost 7 bases and J lost 1; bases outside the gene matches: 4. The CDR3 protein is CASFSGASYNEQFF. CDR3 nucleotides: TGCGCCAGCTTTAGCGGGGCGTCCTACAATGAGCAGTTCTTC.